One sample yielded the 8 T cell receptor beta chains listed below, sequenced in a study of blood T cell repertoires in COVID-19. The protocol was immunoSEQ multiplex PCR, while the TCRdb copy is restricted to in-frame clones and leaves out a portion. The sample has 55,000 to 70,000 clones, about four fifths seen once; the top ten hold about a tenth. The sequencing input was peripheral blood. The receptors derive from a woman of 80 years or more with acute or convalescent COVID-19.

The V and J genes are TRBV12-3 or TRBV12-4 and TRBJ1-2, with TRBD1 matching 8 bases. V gave up 6 bases and J gave up 4 bases; unmatched junction bases: 4. The CDR3 runs 13 residues. CDR3 residues: CASRAGGSYGYTF. The CDR3 DNA is TGTGCCAGCAGGGCAGGGGGCAGCTATGGCTACACCTTC.

The chain links TRBV5-6 to TRBJ1-2; TRBD1 agrees at 9 bases. Germline V gene data show CDR1 as SGHDT and CDR2 as YYEEEE. CDR3 length: 17 amino acids. Germline trimming cut 4 bases from V and 0 bases from J; bases unmatched to any gene: 10. CDR3 DNA sequence: TGTGCCAGCAGCAAAAGGGACAGGGCTTTAGCTAACTATGGCTACACCTTC. Its protein product is CASSKRDRALANYGYTF.

In its sample, this clone was seen once. The rearrangement uses TRBV27 and TRBJ2-1, with 9 bases identical to TRBD1. This CDR3 has 15 residues. Germline CDR1 and CDR2: MNHEY and SMNVEV (reference sequence). Trimming at V came to 5 bases and at J to 4 bases, leaving 6 bases not matched to a gene. The CDR3, as DNA: TGTGCCAGCAGTCTACAACAGGGGGCGTACAATGAGCAGTTCTTC. It translates to CASSLQQGAYNEQFF.

The V gene is TRBV2, the J gene TRBJ1-6; unclear D gene. The V gene lost 2 bases and the J gene lost 5 bases, with 16 bases spanning the gap. This CDR3 has 17 amino acids. Per the germline V gene, CDR1 is SNHLY and CDR2 is FYNNEI. The CDR3 DNA is TGTGCCAGCAGTGAACGAGGAGGGTATCAGAATAATTCACCCCTCCACTTT. Residues: CASSERGGYQNNSPLHF.

This clone appeared a few times. The chain links TRBV19 to TRBJ1-2; 9 positions agree with TRBD1. Germline CDR1 and CDR2: LNHDA and SQIVND (reference sequence). CDR3 length: 22 amino acids. V was pared by 3 bases and J by 0 bases, with 23 bases of the junction left unmatched. The CDR3 here is CASSIEAGQGVYPIPANYGYTF. CDR3 coding DNA: TGTGCCAGTAGTATTGAGGCGGGACAGGGTGTCTACCCGATACCGGCTAACTATGGCTACACCTTC.

This chain links TRBV27 with TRBJ1-1, with TRBD1 matching over 7 bases. The CDR3 length is 15 residues. The germline CDR1 and CDR2 sequences are MNHEY and SMNVEV (reference sequence). V lost 5 bases and J lost 5; bases outside the gene matches: 11. CDR3 nucleotide sequence: TGTGCCAGCAGTCTCACCGGGACAGCGAGGACTGAAGCTTTCTTT. This encodes CASSLTGTARTEAFF.

The V call is TRBV5-4, the J call TRBJ2-1; 10 bases match TRBD1. Germline CDR1 SGHNT, CDR2 YYREEE (reference sequence). The CDR3 extends over 15 amino acids. V trimming: 0 bases; J trimming: 3 bases; junction bases outside the gene matches: 0. CDR3 DNA sequence: TGTGCCAGCAGCTTGGGGACAGGGGGCTACAATGAGCAGTTCTTC. Amino acids: CASSLGTGGYNEQFF.

The V gene is TRBV5-1, the J gene TRBJ2-4; 8 nucleotides align to TRBD1. J lost 9 bases, V lost 4 bases, and 21 bases had no gene match. Germline-derived CDR1 and CDR2 are SGHRS and YFSETQ. CDR3 length: 18 amino acids. The CDR3 coding sequence is TGCGCCAGCAGCGGTCTTGGGGGAATCCAGGGGGCGCCGGTCATTCAGTACTTC. Translation: CASSGLGGIQGAPVIQYF.